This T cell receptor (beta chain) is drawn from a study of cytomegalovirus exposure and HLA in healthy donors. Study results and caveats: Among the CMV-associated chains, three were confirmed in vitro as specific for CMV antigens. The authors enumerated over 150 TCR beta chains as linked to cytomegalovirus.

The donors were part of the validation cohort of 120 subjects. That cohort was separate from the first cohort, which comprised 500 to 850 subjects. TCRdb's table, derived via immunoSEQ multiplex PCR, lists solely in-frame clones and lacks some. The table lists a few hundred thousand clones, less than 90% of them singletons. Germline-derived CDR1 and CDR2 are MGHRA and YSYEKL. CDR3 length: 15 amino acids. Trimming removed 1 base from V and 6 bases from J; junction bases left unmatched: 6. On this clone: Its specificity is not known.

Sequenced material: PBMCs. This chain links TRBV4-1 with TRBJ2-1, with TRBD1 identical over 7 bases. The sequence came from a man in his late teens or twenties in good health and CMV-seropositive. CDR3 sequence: CASSQASGGRNEQFF. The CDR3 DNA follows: TGCGCCAGCAGCCAAGCCTCAGGGGGTCGCAATGAGCAGTTCTTC.